Below, 6 T cell receptor beta chains from the same sample are listed, as sequenced in a study of blood T cell repertoires in COVID-19. Sequencing used immunoSEQ multiplex PCR; TCRdb keeps in-frame clones, though not all of them. The sample yields some 190,000 clones, roughly 88% seen once. What was sequenced was peripheral blood. The receptor source for this set is a human donor with active or convalescent COVID-19. The donor label of this sample is uncertain.

This clone has only one observation. V gene TRBV9 combines with J gene TRBJ2-3, with TRBD2 as a possible D gene (6 bases). V was shortened by 4 bases and J by 6 bases, with 12 bases between the two germline ends. The CDR3 extends over 13 amino acids. Germline loops: CDR1 SGDLS, CDR2 YYNGEE. In DNA, the CDR3 is TGTGCCAGCAGCAGGGACTTCGTGGATACGCAGTATTTT. Translation: CASSRDFVDTQYF. The full variable domain, rest sourced from reference TRBV9 and TRBJ2-3, is DSGVTQTPKHLITATGQRVTLRCSPRSGDLSVYWYQQSLDQGLQFLIQYYNGEERAKGNILERFSAQQFPDLHSELNLSSLELGDSALYFCASSRDFVDTQYFGPGTRLTVL.

Only a few counts were recorded for this clone. This chain uses TRBV6-1 with TRBJ1-1, with D possibly being TRBD1 (5 bases). V was cut by 3 bases and J by 0 bases, with 5 bases left in between. The CDR3 is made up of 13 amino acids. CDR1 and CDR2 (germline): MNHNS, SASEGT. The CDR3 coding sequence is TGTGCCAGCAGTGACAGGGTGAACACTGAAGCTTTCTTT. This encodes CASSDRVNTEAFF.

In its sample, this clone was seen many times. CDR3 loop: CASSLYRGQPQHF. The CDR3 DNA follows: TGTGCCAGCAGCTTATACAGGGGCCAGCCCCAGCATTTT. The gene calls are TRBV7-2 and TRBJ1-5, with 7 bases aligning to TRBD1. Per the germline V gene, CDR1 is SGHTA and CDR2 is FQGNSA. The CDR3 is 13 amino acids. V was clipped by 2 bases and J by 7 bases; unmatched bases: 2. The full variable domain, with the rest looked up from reference TRBV7-2 and TRBJ1-5, is GAGVSQSPSNKVTEKGKDVELRCDPISGHTALYWYRQSLGQGLEFLIYFQGNSAPDKSGLPSDRFSAERTGGSVSTLTIQRTQQEDSAVYLCASSLYRGQPQHFGDGTRLSIL.

The V gene is TRBV7-2, the J gene TRBJ2-3; D is unclear. Per the germline V gene, CDR1 is SGHTA and CDR2 is FQGNSA. V dropped 5 bases and J dropped 7 bases, with 7 bases sitting between them. The CDR3 has 11 amino acids. The CDR3 spells CASSPGHTQYF. The CDR3 DNA is TGTGCCAGCAGCCCCGGTCATACGCAGTATTTT.

V and J are TRBV27 and TRBJ2-1; the match to TRBD2 covers 7 bases. The junction had 3 bases not matched to a gene; V was cut back by 3 bases and J by 1 base. This CDR3 is built from 15 residues. CDR1 is MNHEY and CDR2 is SMNVEV in the germline V gene (reference sequence). The CDR3 DNA reads as TGTGCCAGCAGTTTTTGGGGGGGGTCCTACAATGAGCAGTTCTTC. Amino acid sequence: CASSFWGGSYNEQFF.

The V call is TRBV7-9, the J call TRBJ1-4; TRBD1 might be the D (5 bases). V was shortened by 5 bases and J by 4 bases, with 14 bases between the two germline ends. The CDR3 is made up of 15 amino acids. The germline CDR1 and CDR2 sequences are SEHNR and FQNEAQ (reference sequence). CDR3: CASSNSAGVNEKLFF. Written as DNA, the CDR3 is TGTGCCAGCAGCAACTCGGCGGGGGTTAATGAAAAACTGTTTTTT.